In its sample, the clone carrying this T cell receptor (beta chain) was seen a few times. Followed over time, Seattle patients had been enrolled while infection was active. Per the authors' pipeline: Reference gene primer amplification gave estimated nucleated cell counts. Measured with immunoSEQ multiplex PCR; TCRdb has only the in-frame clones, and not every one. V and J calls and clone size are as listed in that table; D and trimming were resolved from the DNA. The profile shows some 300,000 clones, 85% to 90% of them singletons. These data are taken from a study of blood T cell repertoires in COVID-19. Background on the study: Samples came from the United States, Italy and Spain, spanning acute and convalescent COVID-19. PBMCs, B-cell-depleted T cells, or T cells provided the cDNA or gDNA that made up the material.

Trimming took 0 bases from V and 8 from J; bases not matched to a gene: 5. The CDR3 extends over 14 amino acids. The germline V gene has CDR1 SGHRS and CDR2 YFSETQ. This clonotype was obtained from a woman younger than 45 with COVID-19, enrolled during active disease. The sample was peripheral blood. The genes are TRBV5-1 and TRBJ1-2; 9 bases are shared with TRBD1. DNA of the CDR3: TGCGCCAGCAGCTTGGAAGCAGGGACAGGGGGCTACACCTTC. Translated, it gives CASSLEAGTGGYTF.